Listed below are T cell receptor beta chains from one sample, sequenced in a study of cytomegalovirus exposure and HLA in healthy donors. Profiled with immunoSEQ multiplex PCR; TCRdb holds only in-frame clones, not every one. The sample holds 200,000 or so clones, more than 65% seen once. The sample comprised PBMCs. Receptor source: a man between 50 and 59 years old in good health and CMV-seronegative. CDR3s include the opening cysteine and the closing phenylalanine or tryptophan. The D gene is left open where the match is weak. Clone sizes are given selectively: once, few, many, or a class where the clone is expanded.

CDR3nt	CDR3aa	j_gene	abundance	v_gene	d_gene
TGTGCCAGCAGCGTAGGGACAAGCAGTGGCTACACCTTC	CASSVGTSSGYTF	TRBJ1-2	NA	TRBV9	NA
TGTGCCAGCAGATCCGGGACAGAAGGGCCCTATGGCTACACCTTC	CASRSGTEGPYGYTF	TRBJ1-2	NA	TRBV6-5	TRBD1
TGTGCCAGCAGTTCCCCGGGAGGGAGTTACAATGAGCAGTTCTTC	CASSSPGGSYNEQFF	TRBJ2-1	NA	TRBV6-5	TRBD2
TGTGCCAACAGTTTAACAGGGGGGACAGCTTTCTTT	CANSLTGGTAFF	TRBJ1-1	NA	TRBV28	TRBD1
TGTGCCAGCAGTTTATCTAAGGGAGGTGGCTTCACCTTC	CASSLSKGGGFTF	TRBJ1-2	once	TRBV28	NA
TGTGCCAGCTCACCCTATGTCCAGGAGGCGACCTACGAGCAGTACTTC	CASSPYVQEATYEQYF	TRBJ2-7	NA	TRBV18	NA
TGTGCCAGCAGCTCTCGGGACATATTAAGTCGGAACACCATATATTTT	CASSSRDILSRNTIYF	TRBJ1-3	NA	TRBV9	NA
TGCGCCAGCAGCGCGGGACAGGACTTCTCCTACGAGCAGTACTTC	CASSAGQDFSYEQYF	TRBJ2-7	NA	TRBV4-1	TRBD1
TGTGCCAGCAGTGATAGGGCGGGAGGGGCCTACGAGCAGTACTTC	CASSDRAGGAYEQYF	TRBJ2-7	NA	TRBV25-1	TRBD2
TGTGCCACTAAGATCCAGGGGACTGGCTACACCTTC	CATKIQGTGYTF	TRBJ1-2	NA	TRBV28	NA
TGTGCCAGCAGCACACAACATGCAGCGGGAGGTAGAGATACGCAGTATTTT	CASSTQHAAGGRDTQYF	TRBJ2-3	few	TRBV9	TRBD2
TGTGCCAGCAGCCCACCCCCACGGGGGGCCGGTACGCAGTATTTT	CASSPPPRGAGTQYF	TRBJ2-3	once	TRBV7-2	NA
TGTGCCAGCAGTATGACAGGGTACAATGAGCAGTTCTTC	CASSMTGYNEQFF	TRBJ2-1	NA	TRBV6-5	TRBD1
TGTGCCAGCAGTGAAGCGGGGGCTGCCAAAAACATTCAGTACTTC	CASSEAGAAKNIQYF	TRBJ2-4	few	TRBV6-1	NA
TGCAGCGTACCACGACAGCTCCAAGAGACCCAGTACTTC	CSVPRQLQETQYF	TRBJ2-5	NA	TRBV29-1	NA
TGTGCCAGCAGCTTTAGACAGGCAAAACTTTGGGGCACTGAAGCTTTCTTT	CASSFRQAKLWGTEAFF	TRBJ1-1	few	TRBV11-2	NA
TGCAGCGCCACCGAAAGCGATACGCAGTATTTT	CSATESDTQYF	TRBJ2-3	NA	TRBV29-1	NA
TGTGCCAGCAGTTTATTTAAGCACACCGGGGAGCTGTTTTTT	CASSLFKHTGELFF	TRBJ2-2	NA	TRBV27	NA
TGCGCCAGCAGTAGCGCGGAAGGTGCCTACAATGAGCAGTTCTTC	CASSSAEGAYNEQFF	TRBJ2-1	NA	TRBV10-1	NA
TGCAGCGCCTCACGACTAGCGGGAGGGGGAGAGCAGTACTTC	CSASRLAGGGEQYF	TRBJ2-7	few	TRBV29-1	TRBD2
TGTGCCAGCTCACCCCGGGGGGACTTCTATGGCTACACCTTC	CASSPRGDFYGYTF	TRBJ1-2	NA	TRBV18	NA
TGTGCCAGCAGCTTAGGTCGGGGAGGCTACACCTTC	CASSLGRGGYTF	TRBJ1-2	NA	TRBV13	NA
TGTGCCAGCAGTAACTCCGGCCTTTCGGGCACTGAAGCTTTCTTT	CASSNSGLSGTEAFF	TRBJ1-1	NA	TRBV6-5	NA
TGTGCCAGCTTACGTAGCGGGAGGACAGATACGCAGTATTTT	CASLRSGRTDTQYF	TRBJ2-3	NA	TRBV18	TRBD2
TGTGCCAGCAGCCCGGGACAGGTCTCCCAAAAGAATCAGCCCCAGCATTTT	CASSPGQVSQKNQPQHF	TRBJ1-5	few	TRBV28	TRBD1
TGTGCCAGCAGCGCTGGGGGGACCTACAATGAGCAGTTCTTC	CASSAGGTYNEQFF	TRBJ2-1	NA	TRBV2	NA
TGTGCCAGTAGTACCGGGGTGGAGCAGTACTTC	CASSTGVEQYF	TRBJ2-7	NA	TRBV19	NA
TGTGCCAGCAGTGGCCCGGGAAACAATGAGCAGTTCTTC	CASSGPGNNEQFF	TRBJ2-1	once	TRBV2	NA
TGTGCCAGCAGCCCCCATGAGTCCAATGAGCAGTTCTTC	CASSPHESNEQFF	TRBJ2-1	NA	TRBV7-6	NA
TGTGCCAGCAGCCCACTACAGGGGAGCTCCTACAATGAGCAGTTCTTC	CASSPLQGSSYNEQFF	TRBJ2-1	NA	TRBV7-6	TRBD1
TGCGCCAGCAGCCCGGGGAGATACAATGAGCAGTTCTTC	CASSPGRYNEQFF	TRBJ2-1	NA	TRBV10-2	NA
TGTGCCAGCAATTCACCGGGAAGGACTGAAGCTTTCTTT	CASNSPGRTEAFF	TRBJ1-1	NA	TRBV27	NA
TGTGCCAGCAGTTACGCGCGGGAGGGCTACGAGCAGTACTTC	CASSYAREGYEQYF	TRBJ2-7	NA	TRBV6-5	TRBD2
TGTGCCAGCAGTCCCTGGACAGGGGGCCCCTACGAGCAGTACTTC	CASSPWTGGPYEQYF	TRBJ2-7	NA	TRBV6-5	TRBD1
TGTGCCAGCAGCACGACAGGGGTGGGTGGCTACACCTTC	CASSTTGVGGYTF	TRBJ1-2	once	TRBV7-3	TRBD1
TGTGCCAGCGCCGGGCGAGCGGGAGGGGAGACCCAGTACTTC	CASAGRAGGETQYF	TRBJ2-5	NA	TRBV11-2	TRBD2
TGTGCCTGGAGTGACCCACTGACAGGGCGAGAGACCCAGTACTTC	CAWSDPLTGRETQYF	TRBJ2-5	once	TRBV30	TRBD1
TGTGCCAGCAGCTTAGCAACCGGGACAGCTGGAAACACCATATATTTT	CASSLATGTAGNTIYF	TRBJ1-3	NA	TRBV7-6	TRBD1
TGTGCCAGCAGTTCCCTGGGCAGGGGATGGGAAAAACTGTTTTTT	CASSSLGRGWEKLFF	TRBJ1-4	NA	TRBV28	NA
TGTGCCAGTCCACTAATAGCGGGAGGGGATGAGCAGTTCTTC	CASPLIAGGDEQFF	TRBJ2-1	NA	TRBV2	TRBD2
TGTGCCAGCAGCGATCAGGGCCTCTCTGGAAACACCATATATTTT	CASSDQGLSGNTIYF	TRBJ1-3	NA	TRBV2	NA
TGCGCCAGCAGCTTGCTGGGACTAGCGGAATTATACGAGCAGTACTTC	CASSLLGLAELYEQYF	TRBJ2-7	NA	TRBV5-1	TRBD2
TGCGCCAGCAGCTTGGGGGGCGCTGGAAACACCATATATTTT	CASSLGGAGNTIYF	TRBJ1-3	NA	TRBV5-1	NA
TGTGCCAGCAGCTTAGGCGAAACCTACGAGCAGTACTTC	CASSLGETYEQYF	TRBJ2-7	NA	TRBV7-6	NA
TGTGCCAGCAGTGGACTTTGGACTAGGGCCGGGGATGAGCAGTTCTTC	CASSGLWTRAGDEQFF	TRBJ2-1	NA	TRBV6-1	TRBD2
TGTGCCAGCAAAGAAGGGGCGGGCACAGATACGCAGTATTTT	CASKEGAGTDTQYF	TRBJ2-3	NA	TRBV2	NA
TGTGCCAGCAGCCAAGGGAAGGCTAGCGGCCCTAAGGGCCAAGAGACCCAGTACTTC	CASSQGKASGPKGQETQYF	TRBJ2-5	once	TRBV4-2	TRBD2
TGCGCCAGCAGAACCGGGACAGCGGTTTCCTACGAGCAGTACTTC	CASRTGTAVSYEQYF	TRBJ2-7	NA	TRBV5-1	TRBD1
TGCGCCAGCAGCCGGAGCGTTCAGTACTTC	CASSRSVQYF	TRBJ2-4	NA	TRBV10-1	NA
TGCGCCAGCAGCTTGGCGGGGGTTCCGGGCGGGGAGCTGTTTTTT	CASSLAGVPGGELFF	TRBJ2-2	NA	TRBV5-1	NA
TGTGCCAGCAGCCCAGGGGAGACCCAGTACTTC	CASSPGETQYF	TRBJ2-5	NA	TRBV7-2	NA
TGCGCCAGCAGCTTGTCGACTAGCGGGGCAGAGACCCAGTACTTC	CASSLSTSGAETQYF	TRBJ2-5	NA	TRBV5-1	TRBD2